Presented here are 5 T cell receptor beta chains from one specimen sequenced in a study of regulatory T cells in long-lasting Graves disease. With iRepertoire HTBI primers and Arm-PCR of CDR3 regions, TCR beta libraries were built. Each CDR3 protein gets one entry after TCRdb re-called the multiplex PCR reads with MiXCR. The sample lists 350,000 to 550,000 distinct CDR3 sequences, about a sixth occurring once. This sample's time point: newly diagnosed GD, antithyroid drugs for less than 3 months. RNA extracted from PBMCs served as the sequencing template. In addition, the sample was reused for a study of T cells in Graves' hyperthyroidism and ophthalmopathy.

Sample: peripheral blood mononuclear cells (PBMCs), taken at new diagnosis, from a patient treated with antithyroid drugs. The receptors derive from a woman aged 18-29 years with Graves disease.

This clonotype was seen ten or more times. The chain is built from TRBV2 and TRBJ2-1; a weak D match, TRBD2 (6 bases). Trimming left V 6 bases short and J 5 bases short, with 11 bases between. Germline V gene data show CDR1 as SNHLY and CDR2 as FYNNEI. CDR3 length equals 13 residues. The CDR3: CASRGGRNNEQFF. The CDR3 coding sequence is TGTGCCAGCAGGGGGGGTAGGAACAATGAGCAGTTCTTC.

This clonotype was found many times. The genes are TRBV12-3 or TRBV12-4 and TRBJ1-5; a weak D match, TRBD1 (5 bases). The CDR3 totals 15 residues. The V end was cut by 5 bases, the J end by 1 base, with 12 bases between. DNA for the CDR3: TGTGCCAGCAGTAGCTACGGGGCAAGCAATCAGCCCCAGCATTTT. Amino acid sequence: CASSSYGASNQPQHF.

This chain connects TRBV19 to TRBJ2-1, with TRBD2 as a possible D gene (5 bases). Germline CDR1 reads LNHDA; CDR2 reads SQIVND (reference sequence). This CDR3 has 15 amino acids. Trimming stripped 3 bases from V and 4 bases from J, with 13 bases between. The chain's CDR3 is CASSMRAAEYNEQFF. The CDR3 DNA follows: TGTGCCAGTAGTATGAGAGCGGCCGAGTACAATGAGCAGTTCTTC.

In its sample, this clonotype was seen many times. Germline is not matched at one junction end, which may reflect a read error. This chain uses TRBV5-1 with TRBJ2-1; TRBD2 matches at 7 bases. The CDR3 has 15 residues. Germline values: CDR1 SGHRS, CDR2 YFSETQ. DNA of the CDR3: TGTGCCAGCAGCCCACTAGCGTCCTCCTACAATGAGCAGTTCTTC. Translated: CASSPLASSYNEQFF.

This clonotype was seen ten or more times. The chain employs TRBV30 and TRBJ2-7; D is ambiguous. V was trimmed by 2 bases and J by 3 bases, leaving 5 bases between them. CDR3 length: 11 amino acids. Germline CDR1 is GTSNPN and CDR2 is SVGIG (reference sequence). The CDR3 protein is CAWSTVYEQYF. CDR3 nucleotides: TGTGCCTGGAGTACGGTCTACGAGCAGTACTTC.